This T cell receptor (beta chain) was recorded in a study of cytomegalovirus exposure and HLA in healthy donors (dated by TCRdb to about 2017). Background for the entire study: In an earlier analysis of several hundred of the donors, 250 to 350 Gb of sequence data and 117 million unique TCR beta sequences from about 190 million T cells were reported. In an earlier analysis of several hundred of the donors, high-throughput TCR beta sequencing was used to judge whether each TCR beta V gene segment behaved as functional or pseudogenic. Roughly 320 gigabases of sequencing data and tens of millions of unique TCR sequences made up an early release that covered 500 to 700 HLA-typed donors. A later analysis re-analyzed previously published TCR beta repertoires from approximately 700 donors and added high-resolution HLA genotyping to study TCR occurrence patterns. Besides the first cohort of 550 to 750 subjects, a separate validation cohort made up of over 95 different subjects was used. Using immunosequencing, the study profiled T cell repertoires from some 670 subjects and related those repertoires to cytomegalovirus serostatus. In a later genetic analysis, genome-wide SNP genotypes for about three fifths of the roughly 670 donors were used, and that subset was treated as a discovery cohort. On average, around 240,000 unique TCR beta nucleotide sequences were sequenced per donor among several hundred genotyped donors of the cohort, with about 19% of those sequences being non-productive. Donor age, sex, ethnicity and CMV serostatus were collected together with the repertoire data. Roughly 5 DR-DQ haplotypes were treated as single units for association and clustering because of strong linkage in the cohort. The aim of the study was to test whether cataloging public T cell receptors could identify signatures of past pathogen exposure. Rather than drawing on any new phenotypic data, the later analysis identified candidate immune exposures from TCR beta sequences and the way those sequences occurred across donors. All discovery cohort repertoires had been generated on a single sequencing platform. The genetic ancestry cluster associated with self-reported Caucasian donors included about 84% of the 300 to 450 genotyped donors. Typing coverage varied by locus: 629-630 donors for A, B, C, DRB1 and DQB1; around 560 for DQA1; more than 600 for DPA1; more than 450 for DPB1. Class I and class II HLA loci were covered by the typing at four-digit resolution. To predict cytomegalovirus infection status, the study combined high-throughput TCR immunosequencing, statistical association of individual TCRs with disease status, and machine learning. Broader findings and caveats from the paper: Assigning TCR associations to individual alleles was difficult when HLA alleles, especially DR and DQ, strongly co-occurred. CMV serostatus was the only immune exposure information available for the cohort. Presence/absence analyses assumed roughly uniform sequencing depth across donors, an assumption that may not hold. Most TCR sequences were seen in very few donors, while some public TCRs were found in many individuals. Over 15 rarely observed V segments, including chromosome 9 orphons, were excluded from the earlier analysis of about 610 of the donors because counts were too low. According to a later genetic analysis, donors in an Asian-associated ancestry cluster had fewer N-insertions in productive TCRs than the approximately 700-donor mean. This cohort had only TCR beta chains sequenced, and the lack of alpha or paired-chain data limited which features could be detected. The authors suggested that the approach could potentially be generalized to other disease states and immunological phenotypes. A later analysis found that HLA-associated TCR beta chains were more clonally expanded and had lower generation probabilities than equally common non-associated chains. A later analysis found that TCR association rates varied across HLA loci, with DRB1 alleles showing the most associated TCRs and HLA-C alleles the fewest. Most CMV-associated TCR beta chains appeared to be HLA-restricted in a later analysis, and the HLA associations seemed to be driven largely by CMV exposure. In a later genetic analysis, a missense DCLRE1C variant was associated with V-gene and J-gene trimming of TCR beta chains, and the association was replicated in an independent cohort. HLA typing was unavailable for some donors at each locus, so association tests used only the typed subset. In a later analysis, several top co-occurrence clusters were reported to appear linked to parvovirus B19, influenza, CMV and Epstein-Barr virus. A few of the identified cytomegalovirus-associated TCR beta chains were confirmed in vitro to be specific for cytomegalovirus antigens. The 87-base-pair reads could not distinguish some IMGT-functional V segments, including TRBV6-2 and TRBV6-3, so those segments were excluded. A cluster of highly shared sequence variants was judged likely to represent a technical artifact of the sequencing pipeline. Cytomegalovirus status was reported to be diagnosed by the classifier with high specificity and sensitivity in both the original and validation cohorts. A further reported finding was that TCR beta sequences accurately predicted the HLA-A and HLA-B alleles for most subjects in the first cohort. At a false discovery rate of 0.05, a later analysis linked under 20,000 TCR beta sequences to specific HLA alleles. Linkage disequilibrium might explain the correlated functional status among segregating V segments, but an unknown experimental factor could not be ruled out. The study listed 170 or so TCR beta chains as associated with cytomegalovirus. In an earlier analysis of approximately 600 of the donors, most TCR beta V segments were observed in productive rearrangements about 87% or about 30% of the time, broadly matching IMGT annotations.

V is cut by 0 bases and J by 15 bases, and the space between the germline ends is 20 bases. CDR1 is given as MGHRA and CDR2 as YSYEKL, both from the germline V gene. The CDR3 covers 15 residues, taking in both the cysteine and the phenylalanine. The sequence is cut down to CDR3 DNA, 45 bases in frame from base 1. The cohort was made up of approximately 670 healthy bone marrow donors. All cohort members were sampled while nominally healthy, although unrecorded immune exposures were likely present. The donor was CMV seropositive and belonged to the group of more than 250 seropositive cohort members. Each donor provided a peripheral blood sample, and peripheral blood mononuclear cells were used for TCR beta sequencing. The Qiagen DNeasy Blood Extraction Kit was used to extract genomic DNA from the blood cell samples. Libraries were made using the immunoSEQ multiplex PCR assay. A mixture of 60 forward primers for TCR Vbeta segments and 13 reverse primers for TCR Jbeta segments was used in the multiplex PCR. The CDR3 region of rearranged TCR beta genes was amplified from genomic DNA by a multiplex PCR assay. The Illumina HiSeq System was used to sequence the amplified TCR beta libraries as 87-base-pair reads. The paper's data handling went like this. In a later analysis, some 80 million unique TCR beta chains were counted across the approximately 620 repertoires, and roughly 11 million of these chains were shared by at least two donors. Raw reads were error-corrected and collapsed into unique sequences with a nearest-neighbor algorithm that merged closely related sequences to remove PCR and sequencing errors. CDR3 sequences were aligned to IMGT reference sequences to assign V, D and J gene segments. For a sequence to be retained, at least a six-nucleotide match to both a V gene segment and a J gene segment was required. Rearrangements were classified as productive when the CDR3 lacked stop codons and remained in frame with V and J, and all other rearrangements were classified as non-productive. Following IMGT convention, CDR3 was defined as the stretch from the second conserved V-encoded cysteine to the conserved J-encoded phenylalanine. The earlier analysis of roughly 590 of the donors excluded any sequence lacking an unambiguous match to a single V gene segment. An earlier analysis of 500 to 600 of the donors classified V segments as functional when productive rearrangements were above 56.7% and as segregating when the standard deviation between donors was above 5%. A statistical classification framework was built to diagnose cytomegalovirus status from the catalog of TCR beta chain sequences. In a later analysis, TCR nucleotide sequences were compared against IMGT/GENE-DB human TR gene sequences so that V and J genes could be assigned. Using the TCRdist pipeline, a later analysis assigned CDR3 sequences along with most-parsimonious VDJ recombination scenarios. A later analysis defined each TCR beta chain by its CDR3 amino acid sequence plus V-gene family, and excluded reads lacking a unique V-gene family. To address suspected cross-contamination and a sequencing artifact, a later analysis removed over 500 highly shared, low-generation-probability nucleotide sequences. In a later analysis, a clonal expansion index was calculated for each public chain from normalized within-repertoire ranks of inferred template counts. In a later analysis, generation probabilities were computed using a VDJ recombination model fitted to out-of-frame rearrangements, and the results were checked against IGoR. In a later analysis, TCR-TCR, TCR-HLA and TCR-CMV co-occurrence was scored with hypergeometric tests, and a repertoire-size bias correction was applied to TCR pairs. False discovery rates were estimated in a later analysis by permuting HLA or CMV assignments 20 times. In a later analysis, co-occurring TCRs were grouped with DBSCAN, and TCRdist sequence similarity was added when clustering was performed within HLA-allele-positive subsets. Co-occurrence clustering excluded repertoires with fewer than 30,000 or more than 120,000 public chains, plus five with anomalous nucleotide sharing. The clones in this table, taken by TCRdb from immuneACCESS, are in-frame only. Not every clone is retained; where verified, under half of the shortfall comes from an unresolved V gene, and the cause of the rest is unknown. V and J calls and clone size follow that table, whereas D and trimming were derived from the DNA. The sample table records 130,000 to 150,000 clones; around 77% of these occur just once. Around 7.1% of the sample goes to the ten largest clones.

As regards this clone: No antigen is known for it. Base qualities are not recorded, but no much larger clone differs from it by a single base.

Sequences were obtained from PBMCs. This TCR was sampled from a woman between 35 and 50 years old in good health and CMV-seropositive. The chain employs TRBV4-1 and TRBJ1-4; confidence is insufficient to name the D gene. The DNA sequence follows: TGCGCCAGCAGCCAAGATAGTTTAAGTGGTGGCAGGATGTTTTTT. Its product reads: CASSQDSLSGGRMFF.